These 11 T cell receptor beta chains originate from one sample sequenced in a study of a mutant IDH1 vaccine in newly diagnosed glioma. The sample's time point: week 35, safety follow-up. In the vaccine, a single dose held 300 ug of the mutant IDH1 20-mer peptide, along with topical imiquimod. Their specific antigens are unknown. Produced via immunoSEQ multiplex PCR; TCRdb's table is partial and in-frame only. The sample holds tens of thousands of clones; about four fifths are singletons and the top ten take around 5%. Sequenced here: PBMCs, sampled from a glioma patient whose treatment included an IDH1 peptide vaccine. The receptors derive from a man aged 40-49 years with glioma.

This clone showed up just once. The genes are TRBV7-2 and TRBJ2-3; TRBD2 is a possible D gene (5 bases). V dropped 1 base and J dropped 1 base, with 12 bases sitting between them. CDR3 length equals 16 residues. Germline V gene lookup returns CDR1 SGHTA and CDR2 FQGNSA. CDR3 residues: CASSLGASSGTDTQYF. In nucleotides, the CDR3 is TGTGCCAGCAGCTTAGGGGCTAGCTCCGGCACAGATACGCAGTATTTT.

This clone appeared a few times. The rearrangement uses TRBV30 and TRBJ2-2; 8 positions match TRBD2. V was pared by 5 bases and J by 5 bases, with 7 bases of the junction left unmatched. Per the germline V gene, CDR1 is GTSNPN and CDR2 is SVGIG (reference sequence). The CDR3 loop spans 14 amino acids. The CDR3 region is CAWRFAGGTGELFF. Written as DNA, the CDR3 is TGTGCCTGGCGCTTTGCGGGAGGAACCGGGGAGCTGTTTTTT.

The J gene is TRBJ2-7, the V gene TRBV5-1; TRBD2 agrees at 11 bases. Germline V lookup: CDR1 SGHRS, CDR2 YFSETQ. The CDR3 is made up of 20 amino acids. V was clipped by 2 bases and J by 0 bases; unmatched bases: 16. CDR3 bases: TGCGCCAGCAGCTTTTTTGGACCGATGATGACTAGCGGGATCTCCTACGAGCAGTACTTC. It encodes CASSFFGPMMTSGISYEQYF.

The chain is built from TRBV5-1 and TRBJ2-1, with 13 nucleotides matching TRBD2. V lost 2 bases to trimming and J lost 4 bases; unmatched junction nucleotides: 3. Germline V gives CDR1 SGHRS, CDR2 YFSETQ. CDR3 size: 16 residues. The CDR3 is CASSFGGLAGYNEQFF. In DNA, the CDR3 is TGCGCCAGCAGCTTCGGGGGACTAGCGGGGTACAATGAGCAGTTCTTC.

The chain is built from TRBV2 and TRBJ2-2, with unresolved D. Trimming took off 9 bases at V and 6 bases at J, with 8 bases between the two ends. The CDR3 totals 11 residues. Germline values: CDR1 SNHLY, CDR2 FYNNEI. The CDR3 loop reads CASGVSGELFF. CDR3 nucleotides: TGTGCCAGTGGGGTGTCCGGGGAGCTGTTTTTT.

The chain recombines TRBV15 with TRBJ2-5; D possibly corresponds to TRBD2 (6 bases). Looked up from germline, CDR1 is LNHNV and CDR2 is YYDKDF (reference sequence). The CDR3 is made up of 13 amino acids. Between the trimmed V and J ends, which lost 7 bases and 5 bases, there was a span of 14 bases. CDR3 coding DNA: TGTGCCACCACGCCGGGGAGGAGGGAGACCCAGTACTTC. Translating it yields CATTPGRRETQYF.

In its sample, this clone was seen once. This chain links TRBV2 with TRBJ2-3; 7 bases line up with TRBD1. After removal of 6 bases from V and 4 bases from J, the junction contained 7 bases not matched to a gene. Per germline, CDR1 SNHLY and CDR2 FYNNEI. The CDR3 contains 14 residues. CDR3 residues: CASRTRQGADTQYF. CDR3 nucleotide sequence: TGTGCCAGCAGGACAAGACAGGGCGCAGATACGCAGTATTTT.

This sequence joins TRBV28 and TRBJ2-7; TRBD2 aligns across 12 bases. Germline CDR1 reads MDHEN; CDR2 reads SYDVKM. V trimming: 7 bases; J trimming: 5 bases; junction bases outside the gene matches: 6. The length of the CDR3 is 14 residues. CDR3: CASTLGLAGNEQYF. The CDR3, as DNA: TGTGCCAGCACCCTGGGACTAGCGGGTAACGAGCAGTACTTC.

This clone was seen a few times. This chain connects TRBV7-9 to TRBJ2-7; no clear D. The CDR3 extends over 14 amino acids. Trimming left V 1 base short and J 3 bases short, with 10 bases between. Germline CDR1 and CDR2: SEHNR and FQNEAQ (reference sequence). CDR3 residues: CASSLVGSDYEQYF. CDR3 DNA: TGTGCCAGCAGCTTAGTGGGCTCAGACTACGAGCAGTACTTC.

As concerns this clone: This same CDR3 is encoded by further DNA sequences in the sample. The chain couples TRBV9 to TRBJ1-1; D uncertain. This CDR3 spans 13 amino acids. Trimming shortened V by 6 bases and J by 1 base, and 10 bases separated the two germline ends. Germline V gene sequence: CDR1 SGDLS, CDR2 YYNGEE. This CDR3 reads CASTRRQNTEAFF. The CDR3 DNA reads as TGTGCCAGCACCCGTAGGCAGAACACTGAAGCTTTCTTT.

This rearrangement joins TRBV27 to TRBJ2-3; D may be TRBD1 (5 bases). Trimming took 5 bases from V and 2 from J, leaving 11 bases between them. The CDR3 totals 14 residues. The germline CDR1 and CDR2 sequences are MNHEY and SMNVEV (reference sequence). The CDR3 region is CASSLGAHTDTQYF. CDR3 nucleotides: TGTGCCAGCAGTCTAGGGGCCCACACAGATACGCAGTATTTT.